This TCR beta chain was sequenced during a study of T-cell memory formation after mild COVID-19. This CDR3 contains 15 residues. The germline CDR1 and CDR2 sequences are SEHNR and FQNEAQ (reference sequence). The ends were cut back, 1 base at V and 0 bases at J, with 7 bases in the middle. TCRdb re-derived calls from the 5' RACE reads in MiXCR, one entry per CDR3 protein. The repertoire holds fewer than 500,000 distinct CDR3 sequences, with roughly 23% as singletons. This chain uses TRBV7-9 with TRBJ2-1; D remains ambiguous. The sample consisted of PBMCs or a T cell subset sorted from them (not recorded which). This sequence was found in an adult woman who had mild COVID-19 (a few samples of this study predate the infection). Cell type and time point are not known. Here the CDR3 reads CASSLDGPSYNEQFF. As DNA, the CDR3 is TGTGCCAGCAGCTTAGACGGGCCCTCCTACAATGAGCAGTTCTTC.